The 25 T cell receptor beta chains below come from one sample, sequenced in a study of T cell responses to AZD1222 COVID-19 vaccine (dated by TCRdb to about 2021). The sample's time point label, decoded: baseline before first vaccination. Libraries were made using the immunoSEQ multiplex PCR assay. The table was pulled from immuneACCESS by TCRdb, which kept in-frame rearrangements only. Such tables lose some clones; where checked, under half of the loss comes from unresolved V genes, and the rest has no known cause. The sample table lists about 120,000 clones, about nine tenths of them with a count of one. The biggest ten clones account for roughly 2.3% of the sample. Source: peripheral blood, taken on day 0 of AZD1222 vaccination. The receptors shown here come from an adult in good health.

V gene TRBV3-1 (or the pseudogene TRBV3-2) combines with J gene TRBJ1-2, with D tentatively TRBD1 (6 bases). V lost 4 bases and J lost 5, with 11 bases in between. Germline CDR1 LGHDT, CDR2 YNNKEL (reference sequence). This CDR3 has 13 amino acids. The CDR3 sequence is CASSRTDSYGYTF. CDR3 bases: TGTGCCAGCAGCCGAACGGACAGTTATGGCTACACCTTC.

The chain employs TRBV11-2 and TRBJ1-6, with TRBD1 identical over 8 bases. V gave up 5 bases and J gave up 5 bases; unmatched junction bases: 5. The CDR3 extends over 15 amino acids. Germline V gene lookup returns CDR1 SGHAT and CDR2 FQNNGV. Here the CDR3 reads CASSGRQGHNSPLHF. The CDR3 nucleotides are TGTGCCAGCAGCGGCCGACAGGGGCATAATTCACCCCTCCACTTT. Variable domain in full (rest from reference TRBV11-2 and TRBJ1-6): EAGVAQSPRYKIIEKRQSVAFWCNPISGHATLYWYQQILGQGPKLLIQFQNNGVVDDSQLPKDRFSAERLKGVDSTLKIQPAKLEDSAVYLCASSGRQGHNSPLHFGNGTRLTVT.

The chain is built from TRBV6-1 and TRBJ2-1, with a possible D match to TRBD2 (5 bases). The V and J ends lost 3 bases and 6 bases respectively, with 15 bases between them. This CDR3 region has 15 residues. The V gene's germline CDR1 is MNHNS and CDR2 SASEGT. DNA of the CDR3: TGTGCCAGCAGTGAGCTAGCCCTGGCCTCCAATGAGCAGTTCTTC. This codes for CASSELALASNEQFF.

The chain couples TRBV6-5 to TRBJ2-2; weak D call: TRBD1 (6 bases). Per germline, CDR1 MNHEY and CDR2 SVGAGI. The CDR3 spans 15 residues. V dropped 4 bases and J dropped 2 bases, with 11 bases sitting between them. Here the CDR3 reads CASSSGHKNTGELFF. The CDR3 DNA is TGTGCCAGCAGTTCGGGACACAAAAACACCGGGGAGCTGTTTTTT.

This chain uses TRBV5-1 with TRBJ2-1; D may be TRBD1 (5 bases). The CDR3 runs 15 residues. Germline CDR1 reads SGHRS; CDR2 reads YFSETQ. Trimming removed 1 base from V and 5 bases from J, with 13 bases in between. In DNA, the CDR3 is TGCGCCAGCAGCTTGTTTAGGACAAGTGACAATGAGCAGTTCTTC. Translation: CASSLFRTSDNEQFF. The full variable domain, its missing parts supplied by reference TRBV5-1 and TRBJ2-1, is KAGVTQTPRYLIKTRGQQVTLSCSPISGHRSVSWYQQTPGQGLQFLFEYFSETQRNKGNFPGRFSGRQFSNSRSEMNVSTLELGDSALYLCASSLFRTSDNEQFFGPGTRLTVL.

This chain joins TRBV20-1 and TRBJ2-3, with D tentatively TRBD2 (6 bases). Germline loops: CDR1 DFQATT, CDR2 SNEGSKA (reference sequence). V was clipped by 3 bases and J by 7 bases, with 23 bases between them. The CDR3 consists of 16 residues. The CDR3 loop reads CSASPGTGVSSYTQYF. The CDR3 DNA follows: TGCAGTGCTAGTCCCGGGACTGGGGTTAGTAGTTATACGCAGTATTTT.

The CDR3 nucleotides read TGTGCCACCAGCAGGGATAACAATCAGCCCCAGCATTTT. Amino acid sequence: CATSRDNNQPQHF. The chain joins TRBV24-1 to TRBJ1-5; maybe TRBD1 (5 bases). Germline-derived CDR1 and CDR2 are KGHDR and SFDVKD. Trimming removed 7 bases from V and 3 bases from J, with 9 bases in between. The CDR3 runs to 13 residues.

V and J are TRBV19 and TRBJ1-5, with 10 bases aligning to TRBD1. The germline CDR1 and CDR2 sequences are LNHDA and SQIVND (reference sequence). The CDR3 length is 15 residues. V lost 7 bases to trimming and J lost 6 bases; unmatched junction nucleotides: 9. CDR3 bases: TGTGCCAGTAACCCCTATGGGACAGGGGTTCAGCCCCAGCATTTT. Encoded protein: CASNPYGTGVQPQHF.

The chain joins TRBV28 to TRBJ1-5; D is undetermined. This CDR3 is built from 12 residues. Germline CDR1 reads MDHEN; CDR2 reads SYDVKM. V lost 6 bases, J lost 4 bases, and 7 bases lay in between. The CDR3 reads CASRAANQPQHF. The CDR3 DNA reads TGTGCCAGCAGAGCGGCTAATCAGCCCCAGCATTTT.

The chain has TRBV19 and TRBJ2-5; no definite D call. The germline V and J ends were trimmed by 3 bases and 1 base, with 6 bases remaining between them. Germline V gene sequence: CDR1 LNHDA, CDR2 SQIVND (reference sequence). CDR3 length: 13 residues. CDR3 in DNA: TGTGCCAGTAGTATGGCCCCCCAAGAGACCCAGTACTTC. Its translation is CASSMAPQETQYF.

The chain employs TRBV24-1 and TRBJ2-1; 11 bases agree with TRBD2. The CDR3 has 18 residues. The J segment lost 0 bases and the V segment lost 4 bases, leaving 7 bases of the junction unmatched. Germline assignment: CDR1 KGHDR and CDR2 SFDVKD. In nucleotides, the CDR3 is TGTGCCACCAGTGACCCCAGACTAGCGGGAAGCTCCTACAATGAGCAGTTCTTC. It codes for CATSDPRLAGSSYNEQFF.

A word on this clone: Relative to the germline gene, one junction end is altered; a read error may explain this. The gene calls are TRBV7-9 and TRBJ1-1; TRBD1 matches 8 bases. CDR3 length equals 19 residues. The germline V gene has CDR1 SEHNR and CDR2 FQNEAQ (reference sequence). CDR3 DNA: TGTGCCAGCAGCCGTACGACAGGGGCGACCTCCGTGGCGAACACGGAAGCTTTCTTT. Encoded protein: CASSRTTGATSVANTEAFF.

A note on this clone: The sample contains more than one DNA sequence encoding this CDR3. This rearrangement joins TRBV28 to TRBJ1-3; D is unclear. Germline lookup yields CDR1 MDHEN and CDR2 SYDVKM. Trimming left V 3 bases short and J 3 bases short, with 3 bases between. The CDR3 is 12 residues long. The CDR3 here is CASSFRGNTIYF. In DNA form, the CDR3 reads TGTGCCAGCAGTTTTCGTGGAAACACCATATATTTT.

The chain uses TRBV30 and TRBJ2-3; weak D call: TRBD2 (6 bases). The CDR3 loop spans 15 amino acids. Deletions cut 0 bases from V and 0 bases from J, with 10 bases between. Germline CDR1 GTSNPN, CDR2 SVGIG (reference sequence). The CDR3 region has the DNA TGTGCCTGGAGTGTACTAGCTGGTAGCACAGATACGCAGTATTTT. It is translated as CAWSVLAGSTDTQYF.

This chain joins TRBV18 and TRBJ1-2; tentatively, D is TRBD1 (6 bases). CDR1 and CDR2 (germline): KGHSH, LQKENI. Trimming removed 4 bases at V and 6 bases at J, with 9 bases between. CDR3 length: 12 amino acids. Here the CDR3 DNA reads TGTGCCAGCTCACAGCGACAGGATGGCTACACCTTC. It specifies CASSQRQDGYTF. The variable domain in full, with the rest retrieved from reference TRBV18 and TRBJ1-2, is NAGVMQNPRHLVRRRGQEARLRCSPMKGHSHVYWYRQLPEEGLKFMVYLQKENIIDESGMPKERFSAEFPKEGPSILRIQQVVRGDSAAYFCASSQRQDGYTFGSGTRLTVV.

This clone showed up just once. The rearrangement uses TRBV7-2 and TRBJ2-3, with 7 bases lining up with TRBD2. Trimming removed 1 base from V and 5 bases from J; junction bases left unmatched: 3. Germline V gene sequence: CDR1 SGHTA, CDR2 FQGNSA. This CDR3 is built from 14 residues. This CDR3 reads CASSLDAGVDTQYF. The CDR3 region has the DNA TGTGCCAGCAGCTTAGACGCGGGGGTAGATACGCAGTATTTT.

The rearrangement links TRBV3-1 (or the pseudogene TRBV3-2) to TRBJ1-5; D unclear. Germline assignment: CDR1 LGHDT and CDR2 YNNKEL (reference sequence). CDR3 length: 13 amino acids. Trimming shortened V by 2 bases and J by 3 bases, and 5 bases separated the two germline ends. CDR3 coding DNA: TGTGCCAGCAGCCAATCGGCCAATCAGCCCCAGCATTTT. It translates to CASSQSANQPQHF.

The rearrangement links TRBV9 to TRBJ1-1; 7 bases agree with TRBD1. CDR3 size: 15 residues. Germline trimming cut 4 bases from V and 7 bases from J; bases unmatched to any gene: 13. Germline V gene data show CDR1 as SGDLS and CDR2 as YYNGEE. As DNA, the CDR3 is TGTGCCAGCAGCCCAGTCCAGGGGGGGGCAAGTGAAGCTTTCTTT. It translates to CASSPVQGGASEAFF. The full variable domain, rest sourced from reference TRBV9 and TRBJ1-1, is DSGVTQTPKHLITATGQRVTLRCSPRSGDLSVYWYQQSLDQGLQFLIQYYNGEERAKGNILERFSAQQFPDLHSELNLSSLELGDSALYFCASSPVQGGASEAFFGQGTRLTVV.

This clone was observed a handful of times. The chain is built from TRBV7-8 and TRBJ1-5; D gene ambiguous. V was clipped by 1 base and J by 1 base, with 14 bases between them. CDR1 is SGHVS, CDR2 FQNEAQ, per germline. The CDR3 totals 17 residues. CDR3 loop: CASSLGSLGGSNQPQHF. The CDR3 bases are TGTGCCAGCAGCTTAGGATCTCTGGGAGGGAGCAATCAGCCCCAGCATTTT.

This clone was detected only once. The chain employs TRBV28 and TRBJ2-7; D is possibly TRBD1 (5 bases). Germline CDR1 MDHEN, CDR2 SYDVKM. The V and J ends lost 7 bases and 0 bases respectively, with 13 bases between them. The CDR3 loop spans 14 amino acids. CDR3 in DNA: TGTGCCAGCACCACTCAGGGTAACTCCTACGAGCAGTACTTC. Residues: CASTTQGNSYEQYF.

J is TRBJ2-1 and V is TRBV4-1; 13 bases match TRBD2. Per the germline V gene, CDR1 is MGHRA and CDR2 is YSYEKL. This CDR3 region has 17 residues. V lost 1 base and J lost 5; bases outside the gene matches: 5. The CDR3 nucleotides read TGCGCCAGCAGCCAAGTAGGAGGGACTAGCGGGAACAATGAGCAGTTCTTC. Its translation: CASSQVGGTSGNNEQFF.

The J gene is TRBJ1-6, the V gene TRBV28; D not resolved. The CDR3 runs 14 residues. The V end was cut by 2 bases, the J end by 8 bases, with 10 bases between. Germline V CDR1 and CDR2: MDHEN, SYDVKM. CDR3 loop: CASSLGPRYSPLHF. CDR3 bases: TGTGCCAGCAGTTTAGGCCCCCGATATTCACCCCTCCACTTT.

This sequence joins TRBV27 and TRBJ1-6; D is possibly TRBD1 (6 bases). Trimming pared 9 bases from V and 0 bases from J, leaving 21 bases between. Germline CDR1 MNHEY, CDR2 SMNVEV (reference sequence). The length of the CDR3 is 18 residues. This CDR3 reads CASGWRQVKSSYNSPLHF. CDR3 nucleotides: TGTGCCAGTGGGTGGAGACAGGTGAAGAGCTCCTATAATTCACCCCTCCACTTT.

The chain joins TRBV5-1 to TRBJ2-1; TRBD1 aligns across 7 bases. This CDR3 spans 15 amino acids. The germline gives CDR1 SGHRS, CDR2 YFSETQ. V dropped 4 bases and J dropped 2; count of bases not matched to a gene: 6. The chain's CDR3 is CASSVTGSAYNEQFF. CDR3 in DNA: TGCGCCAGCAGCGTGACAGGGTCTGCCTACAATGAGCAGTTCTTC.

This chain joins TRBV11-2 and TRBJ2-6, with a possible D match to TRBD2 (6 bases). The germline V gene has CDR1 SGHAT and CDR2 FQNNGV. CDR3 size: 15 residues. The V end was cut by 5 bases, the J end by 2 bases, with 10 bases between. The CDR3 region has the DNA TGTGCCAGCAGCCCATGGGGGGCTGGGGCCAACGTCCTGACTTTC. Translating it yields CASSPWGAGANVLTF.